These T cell receptor beta chains were read from a single sample in a study of CD8 T cells in Susac syndrome. Using its own MiXCR run on the immunoSEQ multiplex PCR reads, TCRdb lists one record per CDR3 protein. The sample holds 300,000 to 350,000 distinct CDR3 sequences, around 92% seen once. The sequenced sample consisted of CD4+ T cells from PBMCs. The receptors were sampled from a human donor with multiple sclerosis. The CDR3 runs from the conserved cysteine through the conserved F or W. D genes are given only for firm matches. The size of a clone is reported for some rows only, either as once, few or many, or as a class for expanded clones.

clone_size j_call v_call d_call cdr3_length cdr3_aa cdr3_nt
- TRBJ2-3 TRBV6-6 - 14 CASRPLRSTDTQYF TGTGCCAGCAGACCCCTGCGAAGCACAGATACGCAGTATTTT
- TRBJ2-1 TRBV19 - 15 CASSTYSFAGGEQFF TGTGCCAGTAGTACCTATAGTTTCGCGGGCGGTGAGCAGTTCTTC
- TRBJ2-3 TRBV7-2 TRBD2 15 CASSISGRGADTQYF TGTGCCAGCAGCATTAGCGGGAGGGGCGCAGATACGCAGTATTTT
- TRBJ1-1 TRBV6-2/TRBV6-3 TRBD1 14 CASRAGQTNTEAFF TGTGCCAGCAGAGCGGGACAGACGAACACTGAAGCTTTCTTT
- TRBJ1-2 TRBV29-1 - 14 CSVEDSAERYGYTF TGCAGCGTTGAAGATTCGGCGGAACGCTATGGCTACACCTTC
- TRBJ1-1 TRBV24-1 - 17 CATSDLQQGSMNTEAFF TGTGCCACCAGTGATTTGCAACAGGGAAGCATGAACACTGAAGCTTTCTTT
- TRBJ2-7 TRBV6-5 TRBD2 13 CASRGTSLSEQYF TGTGCCAGCAGGGGGACTAGCCTTTCCGAGCAGTACTTC
- TRBJ2-3 TRBV2 - 19 CASSEPPPEGGASTDTQYF TGTGCCAGCAGTGAACCCCCTCCCGAGGGCGGCGCTAGCACAGATACGCAGTATTTT
- TRBJ2-3 TRBV6-6 - 14 CASSTTRPTDTQYF TGTGCCAGCAGTACGACAAGGCCCACAGATACGCAGTATTTT
- TRBJ2-3 TRBV7-3 TRBD2 16 CASSPGSGSDTDTQYF TGTGCCAGCAGCCCCGGTAGCGGGAGCGACACAGATACGCAGTATTTT
- TRBJ2-3 TRBV20-1 - 17 CSARARLGRGVTDTQYF TGCAGTGCTAGGGCTCGACTCGGAAGAGGGGTCACAGATACGCAGTATTTT
- TRBJ1-1 TRBV18 - 15 CASSPPAGFGTEAFF TGTGCCAGCTCACCTCCCGCAGGGTTTGGCACTGAAGCTTTCTTT
- TRBJ2-5 TRBV4-2 TRBD2 18 CASSPTRLAGGQGETQYF TGTGCCAGCAGCCCCACCAGACTAGCGGGAGGTCAAGGGGAGACCCAGTACTTC
once TRBJ2-1 TRBV10-3 TRBD2 17 CAISESGTSGSRDEQFF TGTGCCATCAGTGAGTCGGGGACTAGCGGGAGTCGTGATGAGCAGTTCTTC
- TRBJ1-5 TRBV12-3/TRBV12-4 - 18 CASSLAIGQAGSNQPQHF TGTGCCAGCAGTTTAGCGATCGGGCAGGCCGGAAGCAATCAGCCCCAGCATTTT
- TRBJ1-2 TRBV7-8 - 15 CASSPSGHPVYGYTF TGTGCCAGCAGCCCCTCTGGGCACCCCGTCTATGGCTACACCTTC
- TRBJ2-4 TRBV6-6 - 15 CASSYPGGFGGIQYF TGTGCCAGCAGTTACCCAGGGGGGTTTGGCGGCATTCAGTACTTC
- TRBJ2-5 TRBV6-2/TRBV6-3 TRBD2 15 CASKNSGGASETQYF TGTGCCAGCAAGAATAGCGGGGGGGCATCCGAGACCCAGTACTTC
- TRBJ1-2 TRBV3-1 - 13 CASSQSGGYGYTF TGTGCCAGCAGCCAATCCGGAGGGTATGGCTACACCTTC
- TRBJ2-7 TRBV15 - 15 CATSRGGTAGYEQYF TGTGCCACCAGCAGAGGGGGGACTGCAGGCTACGAGCAGTACTTC